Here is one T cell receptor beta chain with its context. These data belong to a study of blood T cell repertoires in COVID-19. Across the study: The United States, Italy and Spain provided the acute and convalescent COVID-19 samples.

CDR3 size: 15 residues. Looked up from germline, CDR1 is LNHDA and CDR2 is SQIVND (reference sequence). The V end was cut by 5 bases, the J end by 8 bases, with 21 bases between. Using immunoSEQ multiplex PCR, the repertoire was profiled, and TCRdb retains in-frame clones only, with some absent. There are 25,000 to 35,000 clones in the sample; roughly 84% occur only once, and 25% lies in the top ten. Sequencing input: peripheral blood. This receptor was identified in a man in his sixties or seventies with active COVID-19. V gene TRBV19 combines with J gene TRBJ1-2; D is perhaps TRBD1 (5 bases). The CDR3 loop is CASSASGLPFGGYTF. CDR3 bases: TGTGCCAGTAGTGCCTCGGGACTCCCCTTCGGGGGCTACACCTTC.